Presented here are 28 T cell receptor beta chains from one specimen sequenced in a study of cytomegalovirus exposure and HLA in healthy donors. Here immunoSEQ multiplex PCR was the method, and the copy in TCRdb shows in-frame clones only, minus some. The data hold around 170,000 clones, with around 90% observed a single time. The material sequenced was PBMCs. The receptors were sampled from a young man in good health and CMV-seronegative.

The gene calls are TRBV2 and TRBJ2-3, with a weak D call TRBD1 (6 bases). CDR3 length: 15 amino acids. Germline V lookup: CDR1 SNHLY, CDR2 FYNNEI. Trimming took off 7 bases at V and 1 base at J, with 15 bases between the two ends. In nucleotides, the CDR3 is TGTGCCAGCACCCTACAGGGATCTGGCACAGATACGCAGTATTTT. Its translation: CASTLQGSGTDTQYF.

The V call is TRBV18, the J call TRBJ2-7; D perhaps matches TRBD1 (6 bases). V lost 3 bases and J 5 bases, leaving 11 bases between the germline ends. Germline V gene data show CDR1 as KGHSH and CDR2 as LQKENI. The length of the CDR3 is 13 residues. CDR3 protein: CASSPDRFNEQYV. The CDR3 DNA follows: TGTGCCAGCTCACCTGACAGGTTTAACGAGCAGTACGTC.

The gene calls are TRBV7-2 and TRBJ2-5, with 8 bases matching TRBD2. Germline V lookup: CDR1 SGHTA, CDR2 FQGNSA. The junction had 16 bases not matched to a gene; V was cut back by 5 bases and J by 2 bases. The CDR3 length is 18 residues. CDR3 nucleotide sequence: TGTGCCAGCAGCCCAGCGCCAGGGCTAGCGGGCAGACAAGAGACCCAGTACTTC. It encodes CASSPAPGLAGRQETQYF.

The chain combines TRBV7-9 with TRBJ2-7; a weak D match, TRBD2 (6 bases). The CDR3 has 16 amino acids. Trimming took 0 bases from V and 0 from J, leaving 12 bases between them. Germline V gene data show CDR1 as SEHNR and CDR2 as FQNEAQ (reference sequence). The CDR3 bases are TGTGCCAGCAGCTTAGCGGAGGGTAAAGCCTCCTACGAGCAGTACTTC. It yields the protein CASSLAEGKASYEQYF.

This clone appeared a single time. The chain joins TRBV19 to TRBJ2-3; D is perhaps TRBD1 (6 bases). V shed 3 bases and J shed 5 bases, with 12 bases lying between them. Germline CDR1 and CDR2: LNHDA and SQIVND (reference sequence). This CDR3 comprises 14 residues. CDR3: CASSILAGEDTQYF. The CDR3 DNA follows: TGTGCCAGTAGTATTCTGGCAGGGGAAGATACGCAGTATTTT. The variable domain in full, completed from reference TRBV19 and TRBJ2-3, reads DGGITQSPKYLFRKEGQNVTLSCEQNLNHDAMYWYRQDPGQGLRLIYYSQIVNDFQKGDIAEGYSVSREKKESFPLTVTSAQKNPTAFYLCASSILAGEDTQYFGPGTRLTVL.

This rearrangement joins TRBV28 to TRBJ2-7, with D maybe TRBD1 (5 bases). The germline CDR1 and CDR2 sequences are MDHEN and SYDVKM. This CDR3 comprises 14 residues. The V end was cut by 3 bases, the J end by 1 base, with 10 bases between. CDR3 sequence: CASSLSTVSYEQYF. DNA for the CDR3: TGTGCCAGCAGTTTGTCGACAGTATCCTACGAGCAGTACTTC.

This chain connects TRBV6-4 to TRBJ2-3; D is unclear. The CDR3 loop spans 15 amino acids. Germline V lookup: CDR1 MRHNA, CDR2 SNTAGT. With 11 bases removed from V and 6 bases from J, the gap between germline ends came to 24 bases. The CDR3 region has the DNA TGTGCCGCGGATAAACCTCCCCGACGCTGGGATACGCAGTATTTT. Its translation: CAADKPPRRWDTQYF.

The rearrangement uses TRBV7-8 and TRBJ2-2; 8 bases fit TRBD2. The germline gives CDR1 SGHVS, CDR2 FQNEAQ. The CDR3 consists of 15 residues. With 0 bases clipped from V and 6 bases from J, the junction kept 3 bases outside the gene matches. CDR3 residues: CASSLARGVPGELFF. DNA for the CDR3: TGTGCCAGCAGCTTAGCGCGGGGGGTGCCCGGGGAGCTGTTTTTT.

The sample holds one count of this clone. This chain uses TRBV5-4 with TRBJ2-3, with D tentatively TRBD2 (6 bases). This CDR3 is 18 amino acids long. V was pared by 0 bases and J by 0 bases, with 17 bases between. Germline lookup yields CDR1 SGHNT and CDR2 YYREEE (reference sequence). The CDR3: CASSLAGSGGSSTDTQYF. The CDR3 region has the DNA TGTGCCAGCAGCTTGGCCGGGTCCGGGGGTTCTAGCACAGATACGCAGTATTTT. Based on the CDR3 plus reference TRBV5-4 and TRBJ2-3, the full variable domain is ETGVTQSPTHLIKTRGQQVTLRCSSQSGHNTVSWYQQALGQGPQFIFQYYREEENGRGNFPPRFSGLQFPNYSSELNVNALELDDSALYLCASSLAGSGGSSTDTQYFGPGTRLTVL.

The chain is built from TRBV5-1 and TRBJ2-2; D gene uncertain. The length of the CDR3 is 18 residues. Per the germline V gene, CDR1 is SGHRS and CDR2 is YFSETQ. The V end was cut by 2 bases, the J end by 3 bases, with 20 bases between. The CDR3 sequence is CASSFFVVGSLDTGELFF. CDR3 DNA sequence: TGCGCCAGCAGCTTCTTCGTCGTCGGGTCCTTGGACACCGGGGAGCTGTTTTTT.

CDR3 residues: CASSSGLQETQYF. The CDR3 bases are TGTGCCAGCAGCTCCGGGTTGCAAGAGACCCAGTACTTC. The chain is built from TRBV11-3 and TRBJ2-5; unclear D gene. The CDR3 covers 13 residues. Germline lookup yields CDR1 SGHNT and CDR2 YENEEA. V gave up 4 bases and J gave up 2 bases, with 8 bases separating them.

This clone has a handful of counts. A junction end diverges from the germline sequence, so it may reflect a read error. In nucleotides, the CDR3 is TGTGCCAGCTATCCGGGACAGGGGACGTTCGGGGCTGCCTTC. Translating it yields CASYPGQGTFGAAF. V usage is TRBV2 and J usage is TRBJ1-2; 10 bases align to TRBD1. The CDR3 loop spans 14 amino acids. CDR1 is SNHLY and CDR2 is FYNNEI in the germline V gene.

This sequence joins TRBV11-2 and TRBJ1-2; D is undetermined. The CDR3 sequence is 13 residues long. Trimming removed 1 base at V and 7 bases at J, with 10 bases between. Germline lookup yields CDR1 SGHAT and CDR2 FQNNGV. The DNA of the CDR3 is TGTGCCAGCAGCTTAGGCGCGGGTACTGGCTACACCTTC. It codes for CASSLGAGTGYTF.

The V gene is TRBV7-2, the J gene TRBJ2-1; 9 nucleotides match TRBD1. Germline CDR1 and CDR2: SGHTA and FQGNSA. The CDR3 contains 15 residues. V was pared by 6 bases and J by 3 bases, with 6 bases of the junction left unmatched. CDR3 amino acids: CASSPDRGVYNEQFF. In nucleotides, the CDR3 is TGTGCCAGCAGTCCCGACAGGGGGGTCTACAATGAGCAGTTCTTC.

The V gene is TRBV28, the J gene TRBJ2-5; 7 bases fit TRBD1. This CDR3 is 15 amino acids long. Germline V gives CDR1 MDHEN, CDR2 SYDVKM. Trimming took 5 bases from V and 1 from J; bases not matched to a gene: 7. The CDR3 nucleotides are TGTGCCAGCAGTAGGGACAGCACTACCCAAGAGACCCAGTACTTC. It specifies CASSRDSTTQETQYF.

DNA for the CDR3: TGTGCCAGCAGTTACTCAGGGGGCAATCAGCCCCAGCATTTT. Translation: CASSYSGGNQPQHF. The chain carries TRBV6-6 and TRBJ1-5; a weak D match, TRBD1 (5 bases). Between the trimmed V and J ends, which lost 0 bases and 2 bases, there was a span of 5 bases. The germline V gene encodes CDR1 MNHNY and CDR2 SVGAGI (reference sequence). CDR3 length: 14 residues.

This rearrangement joins TRBV28 to TRBJ1-1, with 7 bases identical to TRBD1. Germline V gene data show CDR1 as MDHEN and CDR2 as SYDVKM. Trimming removed 4 bases from V and 0 bases from J; junction bases left unmatched: 2. This CDR3 is 14 amino acids long. CDR3 DNA sequence: TGTGCCAGCAGTTCGGGACAGATGAACACTGAAGCTTTCTTT. Translation: CASSSGQMNTEAFF.

The chain couples TRBV27 to TRBJ2-7, with 11 bases matching TRBD2. Germline V CDR1 and CDR2: MNHEY, SMNVEV (reference sequence). The CDR3 is made up of 17 amino acids. Losses at the gene ends were 2 bases for V and 3 bases for J; bases not matched to a gene: 9. The CDR3 loop reads CASSLRTRLAGRYEQYF. Written as DNA, the CDR3 is TGTGCCAGCAGTTTACGCACGAGACTAGCGGGGCGCTACGAGCAGTACTTC.

The DNA of the CDR3 is TGTGCCAGCAGACAGGGCGGGGGTGAGCAGTTCTTC. Encoded protein: CASRQGGGEQFF. This chain links TRBV7-6 with TRBJ2-1, with D possibly matching TRBD2 (7 bases). Germline V gene lookup returns CDR1 SGHVS and CDR2 FNYEAQ. Between the trimmed V and J ends, which lost 6 bases and 9 bases, there was a span of 12 bases. The CDR3 consists of 12 residues.

V and J are TRBV5-1 and TRBJ1-2, with TRBD1 as a possible D gene (5 bases). V was pared by 3 bases and J by 4 bases, with 13 bases between. This CDR3 is 14 amino acids long. Germline V gene sequence: CDR1 SGHRS, CDR2 YFSETQ. CDR3 coding DNA: TGCGCCAGCAGCTCGCAGGAGACAGTCTATGGCTACACCTTC. Its protein is CASSSQETVYGYTF.

This clone was seen only a few times. The chain joins TRBV19 to TRBJ1-1; D is ambiguous. Trimming removed 7 bases at V and 11 bases at J, with 14 bases between. Germline V gene lookup returns CDR1 LNHDA and CDR2 SQIVND (reference sequence). CDR3 length: 11 residues. CDR3 in DNA: TGTGCCAGTATAATTCGGTTTGAGGCTTTCTTT. This translates into CASIIRFEAFF.

The chain has TRBV11-3 and TRBJ2-1; tentative D call: TRBD1 (5 bases). Trimming removed 5 bases from V and 8 bases from J, with 16 bases in between. This CDR3 region has 14 residues. Germline V gene sequence: CDR1 SGHNT, CDR2 YENEEA. The CDR3 region has the DNA TGTGCCAGCAGCCCCAGGGCCCAGGCACATGAGCAGTTCTTC. This gives the protein CASSPRAQAHEQFF.

The chain couples TRBV28 to TRBJ1-3, with D unclear. CDR3 length: 15 residues. V dropped 4 bases and J dropped 0 bases, with 10 bases sitting between them. Germline V CDR1 and CDR2: MDHEN, SYDVKM. CDR3 bases: TGTGCCAGCAGTTGGTCAGAACACTCTGGAAACACCATATATTTT. Its translation is CASSWSEHSGNTIYF.

This sequence joins TRBV6-5 and TRBJ2-3, with TRBD1 matching over 11 bases. The length of the CDR3 is 15 residues. J was trimmed by 6 bases and V by 6 bases; bases with no gene match: 8. Germline-derived CDR1 and CDR2 are MNHEY and SVGAGI. The DNA of the CDR3 is TGTGCCAGCAGGTCGGGGACAGGGGGAAGGGATACGCAGTATTTT. This sequence encodes CASRSGTGGRDTQYF.

V usage is TRBV6-1 and J usage is TRBJ2-1, with 7 bases matching TRBD1. Per germline, CDR1 MNHNS and CDR2 SASEGT. V trimming: 6 bases; J trimming: 0 bases; junction bases outside the gene matches: 5. The CDR3 extends over 15 amino acids. CDR3 in amino acids: CASSRDRASYNEQFF. DNA of the CDR3: TGTGCCAGCAGCCGAGACAGGGCCTCCTACAATGAGCAGTTCTTC.

The rearrangement links TRBV5-4 to TRBJ2-1, with D hard to call. The V end was cut by 4 bases, the J end by 5 bases, with 19 bases between. The CDR3 is made up of 16 amino acids. Germline-derived CDR1 and CDR2 are SGHNT and YYREEE (reference sequence). This CDR3 reads CASSLSSVILHNEQFF. The CDR3 region has the DNA TGTGCCAGCAGCCTGAGCTCCGTCATCCTTCACAATGAGCAGTTCTTC.

In this sample, this clone turned up once. V is TRBV4-2 and J is TRBJ1-1; 9 positions match TRBD1. The ends lost 3 bases at V and 7 bases at J; junction bases unmatched: 3. This CDR3 region has 13 residues. Germline CDR1 reads LGHNA; CDR2 reads YNFKEQ. The CDR3 nucleotides read TGTGCCAGCAGCCAGGGGACAGGGATTGAAGCTTTCTTT. Translating it yields CASSQGTGIEAFF.

This clone was recorded only once. This rearrangement joins TRBV5-1 to TRBJ1-1, with D unresolved. V shed 6 bases and J shed 3 bases, with 12 bases lying between them. The CDR3 extends over 13 amino acids. Per the germline V gene, CDR1 is SGHRS and CDR2 is YFSETQ. CDR3 sequence (DNA): TGCGCCAGCAAACGGGGAAGGGACACTGAAGCTTTCTTT. This translates into CASKRGRDTEAFF.